A single sample gave rise to the 23 T cell receptor beta chains below, sequenced in a study of T cells in Graves' hyperthyroidism and ophthalmopathy. RNA transcripts were the template for amplifying TCR beta CDR3 regions. HTBI primers were the set used in a first-round RT-PCR of the TCR CDR3. Each CDR3 protein gets one entry after TCRdb re-called the multiplex PCR reads with MiXCR. The data contain about 360,000 distinct CDR3 sequences, roughly 14% of them singletons. Input material: blood. The receptors stem from a man aged 25-40 years with Graves' hyperthyroidism that later progressed to Graves' ophthalmopathy.

A few counts support this clonotype. J is TRBJ2-4 and V is TRBV2; the D gene is possibly TRBD1 (5 bases). V lost 2 bases and J lost 1, with 12 bases in between. Germline V lookup: CDR1 SNHLY, CDR2 FYNNEI. This CDR3 is built from 16 residues. The chain's CDR3 is CASSEISSGAKNIQYF. The CDR3 DNA reads TGTGCCAGCAGTGAAATCTCGTCAGGGGCCAAAAACATTCAGTACTTC.

The table lists this clonotype with many counts. The chain recombines TRBV13 with TRBJ2-7, with a tentative D call TRBD2 (6 bases). V lost 4 bases and J lost 2, with 9 bases in between. Germline lookup yields CDR1 PRHDT and CDR2 FYEKMQ (reference sequence). The CDR3 is made up of 13 amino acids. The CDR3 loop is CASSSGLTYEQYF. The CDR3, as DNA: TGTGCCAGCAGCTCGGGACTCACCTACGAGCAGTACTTC.

This clonotype has ten or more counts. The chain employs TRBV28 and TRBJ1-1; TRBD1 aligns across 7 bases. V trimming: 1 base; J trimming: 7 bases; junction bases outside the gene matches: 12. The germline V gene encodes CDR1 MDHEN and CDR2 SYDVKM. The CDR3 contains 16 residues. The chain's CDR3 is CASSLSWTGIMLEAFF. CDR3 coding DNA: TGTGCCAGCAGTTTATCCTGGACAGGAATTATGCTTGAAGCTTTCTTT.

This clonotype was seen many times. The chain couples TRBV15 to TRBJ1-1; D gene unclear. The V end lost 1 base, the J end lost 3 bases, and 3 bases lay between the germline ends. This CDR3 contains 12 residues. Germline CDR1 reads LNHNV; CDR2 reads YYDKDF (reference sequence). CDR3 region: CATSRAYTEAFF. CDR3 nucleotide sequence: TGTGCCACCAGCAGAGCGTACACTGAAGCTTTCTTT.

This clonotype was found many times. The genes are TRBV7-8 and TRBJ2-5; D remains unclear. The V gene's germline CDR1 is SGHVS and CDR2 FQNEAQ. This CDR3 spans 16 amino acids. Trimming left V 5 bases short and J 4 bases short, with 20 bases between. Written as DNA, the CDR3 is TGTGCCAGCAGCCTCCTATCCTCCCAGGTTGTAGAGACCCAGTACTTC. Translation: CASSLLSSQVVETQYF. The full variable domain, with the rest looked up from reference TRBV7-8 and TRBJ2-5, is GAGVSQSPRYKVAKRGQDVALRCDPISGHVSLFWYQQALGQGPEFLTYFQNEAQLDKSGLPSDRFFAERPEGSVSTLKIQRTQQEDSAVYLCASSLLSSQVVETQYFGPGTRLLVL.

The sample holds many counts of this clonotype. The chain employs TRBV7-8 and TRBJ2-7; D is perhaps TRBD1 (5 bases). Trimming stripped 4 bases from V and 4 bases from J, with 17 bases between. Germline CDR1 is SGHVS and CDR2 is FQNEAQ. The CDR3 runs to 15 residues. The CDR3, as DNA: TGTGCCAGCAGCTACAGGCCCGTTAAGGGTTACGAGCAGTACTTC. As protein: CASSYRPVKGYEQYF.

This clonotype showed up many times. The chain links TRBV28 to TRBJ1-1, with D perhaps TRBD1 (5 bases). CDR3 length: 13 residues. The germline CDR1 and CDR2 sequences are MDHEN and SYDVKM. V gave up 2 bases and J gave up 5 bases, with 9 bases separating them. CDR3 coding DNA: TGTGCCAGCAGTTTAGAGGGGATGACTGAAGCTTTCTTT. It codes for CASSLEGMTEAFF.

In its sample, this clonotype was seen many times. The chain couples TRBV12-3 or TRBV12-4 to TRBJ2-3; TRBD2 aligns across 10 bases. The CDR3 covers 17 residues. Trimming cost V 0 bases and J 0 bases; bases outside gene matches: 3. The DNA of the CDR3 is TGTGCCAGCAGTTTAGCGCGGACTAGCGGTAGCACAGATACGCAGTATTTT. As protein: CASSLARTSGSTDTQYF.

This clonotype was observed a handful of times. The rearrangement links TRBV28 to TRBJ2-5, with D perhaps TRBD1 (5 bases). The germline gives CDR1 MDHEN, CDR2 SYDVKM. There are 14 residues in the CDR3. Trimming removed 2 bases from V and 3 bases from J, with 10 bases in between. The CDR3 region has the DNA TGTGCCAGCAGTTTAGGGGCAGGGAAAGAGACCCAGTACTTC. It encodes CASSLGAGKETQYF.

The genes are TRBV18 and TRBJ2-1; 11 bases fit TRBD1. This CDR3 spans 15 amino acids. V gave up 2 bases and J gave up 8 bases; unmatched junction bases: 5. Germline V gene sequence: CDR1 KGHSH, CDR2 LQKENI. In nucleotides, the CDR3 is TGTGCCAGCTCACCAACCCGGACAGGGGGCGATGAGCAGTTCTTC. Translation: CASSPTRTGGDEQFF.

The rearrangement uses TRBV6-2 or TRBV6-3 and TRBJ2-1, with 7 bases matching TRBD2. V was pared by 5 bases and J by 3 bases, with 10 bases of the junction left unmatched. Germline CDR1 reads MNHEY; CDR2 reads SVGEGT. This CDR3 is built from 16 residues. This CDR3 is CASSEMLAAYYNEQFF. The CDR3 bases are TGTGCCAGCAGTGAAATGCTAGCGGCCTACTACAATGAGCAGTTCTTC.

This clonotype was seen repeatedly, ten times or more. The rearrangement joins TRBV7-2 to TRBJ1-4; weak D call: TRBD1 (5 bases). The ends were cut back, 5 bases at V and 8 bases at J, with 18 bases in the middle. The germline CDR1 and CDR2 sequences are SGHTA and FQGNSA. This CDR3 contains 15 residues. CDR3 sequence (DNA): TGTGCCAGCAGCCCCGGGGCAGTTGGGAAGGAAAAACTGTTTTTT. Translated: CASSPGAVGKEKLFF.

This clonotype appeared a few times. The chain joins TRBV20-1 to TRBJ2-1; no definite D call. Per the germline V gene, CDR1 is DFQATT and CDR2 is SNEGSKA (reference sequence). Between the trimmed V and J ends, which lost 3 bases and 0 bases, there was a span of 12 bases. This CDR3 comprises 15 residues. The CDR3 nucleotides read TGCAGTGCTAGGTTTGGCTGGAGCTCCTACAATGAGCAGTTCTTC. As protein: CSARFGWSSYNEQFF.

Details on this clonotype: A much larger clonotype is one base distant, so this may be a read error. The CDR3 ends on some other residue instead of the conserved phenylalanine or tryptophan, so this is likely a read error. The chain links TRBV10-3 to TRBJ2-5; D is tentatively TRBD1 or TRBD2 (5 bases each). Germline V gene sequence: CDR1 ENHRY, CDR2 SYGVKD. V dropped 6 bases and J dropped 2 bases, with 10 bases sitting between them. The CDR3 contains 13 residues. CDR3 sequence (DNA): TGTGCCATCAGGGGGGACGTTCAAGAGACCCAGTACTCC. Encoded protein: CAIRGDVQETQYS.

This clonotype was detected ten times or more. The chain uses TRBV2 and TRBJ1-1; D is unclear. V was pared by 8 bases and J by 3 bases, with 16 bases between. This CDR3 is 14 amino acids long. Germline V gene data show CDR1 as SNHLY and CDR2 as FYNNEI. CDR3 coding DNA: TGTGCCAGCGCTGGGTTTTCGGATGACACTGAAGCTTTCTTT. Amino acid sequence: CASAGFSDDTEAFF.

There are a few counts of this clonotype. The V gene is TRBV3-1, the J gene TRBJ1-6; the D is unclear. Trimming took off 1 base at V and 4 bases at J, with 8 bases between the two ends. The CDR3 sequence is 15 residues long. CDR1 LGHDT and CDR2 YNNKEL come from the germline V gene (reference sequence). The CDR3 nucleotides read TGTGCCAGCAGCCAAGTGGCAGGTTATAATTCACCCCTCCACTTT. This sequence encodes CASSQVAGYNSPLHF.

There are many counts of this clonotype. V is TRBV27 and J is TRBJ1-2, with D perhaps TRBD1 (5 bases). This CDR3 is built from 14 residues. Germline V lookup: CDR1 MNHEY, CDR2 SMNVEV (reference sequence). The V end was cut by 4 bases, the J end by 1 base, with 10 bases between. The CDR3 region has the DNA TGTGCCAGCAGTTCGGGACCTAATAACTATGGCTACACCTTC. Translation: CASSSGPNNYGYTF.

This clonotype was seen repeatedly, ten times or more. The CDR3: CAWREGTMGYEQYF. CDR3 coding DNA: TGTGCCTGGAGGGAGGGCACAATGGGTTACGAGCAGTACTTC. The chain recombines TRBV30 with TRBJ2-7; weak D call: TRBD2 (6 bases). V lost 3 bases to trimming and J lost 4 bases, with 16 bases between them. The CDR3 runs to 14 residues. Germline values: CDR1 GTSNPN, CDR2 SVGIG (reference sequence). The complete variable domain, with remaining parts taken from reference TRBV30 and TRBJ2-7, reads SQTIHQWPATLVQPVGSPLSLECTVEGTSNPNLYWYRQAAGRGLQLLFYSVGIGQISSEVPQNLSASRPQDRQFILSSKKLLLSDSGFYLCAWREGTMGYEQYFGPGTRLTVT.

This clonotype has a count of ten or more. The chain links TRBV7-2 to TRBJ2-3; a weak D match, TRBD1 (6 bases). The CDR3 contains 14 residues. V was cut by 5 bases and J by 2 bases, with 11 bases left in between. The germline V gene has CDR1 SGHTA and CDR2 FQGNSA. CDR3 in DNA: TGTGCCAGCAGCCCAGGGGCGCTCACAGATACGCAGTATTTT. It translates to CASSPGALTDTQYF.

This clonotype was observed a few times. The genes are TRBV6-6 and TRBJ2-1; D uncertain. V was clipped by 0 bases and J by 0 bases, with 15 bases between them. CDR3 length: 18 amino acids. Germline loops: CDR1 MNHNY, CDR2 SVGAGI (reference sequence). This CDR3 is CASSYSSWAASSYNEQFF. The CDR3 DNA follows: TGTGCCAGCAGTTACTCGAGTTGGGCGGCTAGCTCCTACAATGAGCAGTTCTTC.

This clonotype was observed many times. The chain links TRBV10-3 to TRBJ2-7, with 10 bases matching TRBD2. The V gene's germline CDR1 is ENHRY and CDR2 SYGVKD. The trim removed 8 bases at V and 3 bases at J, leaving 4 bases unmatched. This CDR3 spans 13 amino acids. The CDR3 region is CAIDSGGLYEQYF. CDR3 DNA: TGTGCCATCGATAGCGGGGGGCTCTACGAGCAGTACTTC.

This clonotype was seen at least ten times. The rearrangement links TRBV11-2 to TRBJ1-6, with 7 bases identical to TRBD1. The CDR3 is 15 amino acids. Germline trimming cut 5 bases from V and 7 bases from J; bases unmatched to any gene: 8. Germline loops: CDR1 SGHAT, CDR2 FQNNGV. The CDR3 nucleotides read TGTGCCAGCAGCCCAGGGGGGGGGCACAATTCACCCCTCCACTTT. It translates to CASSPGGGHNSPLHF.

In its sample, this clonotype was seen a few times. This chain links TRBV6-1 with TRBJ2-6; a weak D match, TRBD1 (5 bases). Looked up from germline, CDR1 is MNHNS and CDR2 is SASEGT. Trimming took 2 bases from V and 0 from J, leaving 11 bases between them. The CDR3 length is 17 residues. CDR3 residues: CASSEYRDSSGANVLTF. Written as DNA, the CDR3 is TGTGCCAGCAGTGAATATAGAGACAGCTCTGGGGCCAACGTCCTGACTTTC.